The 2 T cell receptor beta chains listed next were all sequenced from one sample in a study of spatial heterogeneity in lung cancer. The time point here: sample taken at primary tumor resection. Whole RNA came from tumor, nontumor lung or frozen PBMC and was sequenced without being sorted. MiXCR, run by TCRdb on the 5' RACE reads, gives a single entry per CDR3 protein. Of about 11,000 distinct CDR3 sequences in the sample, approximately 8.6% were seen once. The sample consisted of PBMCs, taken at surgery. The receptors stem from a male donor with early-stage non-small cell lung cancer.

This clonotype was recorded many times. The chain carries TRBV28 and TRBJ2-1, with TRBD2 matching 7 bases. The junction had 10 bases not matched to a gene; V was cut back by 4 bases and J by 7 bases. CDR1 MDHEN and CDR2 SYDVKM come from the germline V gene. The CDR3 totals 15 residues. The CDR3: CASSWSSGVINEQFF. The CDR3 region has the DNA TGTGCCAGCAGTTGGTCCAGCGGGGTAATTAATGAGCAGTTCTTC.

This clonotype was recorded many times. The J gene is TRBJ1-4, the V gene TRBV12-3 or TRBV12-4, with D perhaps matching TRBD1 (5 bases). The CDR3 covers 14 residues. V dropped 3 bases and J dropped 6 bases, with 11 bases sitting between them. DNA of the CDR3: TGTGCCAGCAGTTTCCCAGGGAGTTATGAAAAACTGTTTTTT. Translated: CASSFPGSYEKLFF.